In this sample, the clone carrying this TCR beta chain turned up many times. The target antigen is unknown. TCRdb re-analysed the reads in MiXCR, keeping a single row per CDR3 protein. The table has around 69,000 distinct CDR3 sequences, 25% to 30% seen once. The data belong to a study of T cell repertoires in cytomegalovirus infection. Whole-study context: TCR beta signatures that were public indicated CMV infection and matching HLA type.

CDR3 length: 15 amino acids. Germline CDR1 is MDHEN and CDR2 is SYDVKM. With 8 bases clipped from V and 3 bases from J, the junction kept 11 bases outside the gene matches. Sequencing used CD8+ T cells from cultured PBMCs, obtained from culture after CMV antigen stimulation. The chain joins TRBV28 to TRBJ1-1; 8 nucleotides align to TRBD1. The TCR comes from a human donor in good health (CMV status not recorded). Some clones in this sample may be carry-over from other donors' samples. Written as DNA, the CDR3 is TGTGCCAGCTCTTCCTCAGGGGGCTGGGACACTGAAGCTTTCTTT. This translates into CASSSSGGWDTEAFF.